Listed here are 22 T cell receptor beta chains from one sample, sequenced in a study of blood T cell repertoires in COVID-19. Data came from immunoSEQ multiplex PCR; TCRdb stores just in-frame clones and leaves some out. The table records about 310,000 clones, over 75% of them present only once. The sample consisted of PBMCs or T cells enriched from blood (not recorded which). These receptors originate from a man younger than 40 who had recovered from COVID-19.

The DNA of the CDR3 is TGTGCCACCCAATGGGGACAGAGAAAAGAGACCCAGTACTTC. Translating gives CATQWGQRKETQYF. The genes are TRBV24-1 and TRBJ2-5; 7 nucleotides match TRBD1. Losses at the gene ends were 9 bases for V and 3 bases for J; bases not matched to a gene: 9. Germline CDR1 and CDR2: KGHDR and SFDVKD. The CDR3 runs to 14 residues.

The chain uses TRBV5-4 and TRBJ1-2; perhaps TRBD1 as D (5 bases). CDR3 length equals 14 residues. Germline V gene sequence: CDR1 SGHNT, CDR2 YYREEE (reference sequence). Trimming shortened V by 4 bases and J by 8 bases, and 18 bases separated the two germline ends. The CDR3, as DNA: TGTGCCAGCAGCCAGAAAAAGGGACTGATGGGCTACACCTTC. Amino acids: CASSQKKGLMGYTF.

The CDR3 DNA reads as TGTGCCAGCAGCTTAGGGCAGTACAATCAGCCCCAGCATTTT. Protein sequence: CASSLGQYNQPQHF. The chain is built from TRBV7-9 and TRBJ1-5; D is uncertain. V was clipped by 1 base and J by 3 bases, with 7 bases between them. The germline gives CDR1 SEHNR, CDR2 FQNEAQ (reference sequence). The CDR3 spans 14 residues.

The chain employs TRBV18 and TRBJ2-3, with TRBD1 matching 8 bases. The V and J ends lost 3 bases and 5 bases, in that order; junction bases with no gene match: 7. The germline gives CDR1 KGHSH, CDR2 LQKENI. The CDR3 has 15 residues. The CDR3 region is CASSPPGQGLDTQYF. CDR3 DNA sequence: TGTGCCAGCTCACCTCCAGGACAGGGTTTAGATACGCAGTATTTT. The full variable domain, with the rest looked up from reference TRBV18 and TRBJ2-3, is NAGVMQNPRHLVRRRGQEARLRCSPMKGHSHVYWYRQLPEEGLKFMVYLQKENIIDESGMPKERFSAEFPKEGPSILRIQQVVRGDSAAYFCASSPPGQGLDTQYFGPGTRLTVL.

The chain combines TRBV5-1 with TRBJ1-5; 9 bases are shared with TRBD1. This CDR3 comprises 14 residues. V gave up 2 bases and J gave up 7 bases; unmatched junction bases: 4. CDR1 and CDR2 from the germline V gene are SGHRS and YFSETQ. CDR3 protein: CASSFDRGEQPQHF. The CDR3 DNA is TGCGCCAGCAGCTTCGACAGGGGGGAACAGCCCCAGCATTTT.

This clone was observed once. The chain is built from TRBV5-5 and TRBJ2-1, with 7 bases fitting TRBD1. The CDR3 contains 16 residues. With 4 bases clipped from V and 1 base from J, the junction kept 8 bases outside the gene matches. The germline V gene has CDR1 SGHKS and CDR2 YYEKEE (reference sequence). The CDR3 DNA reads TGTGCCAGCAGCACCACCGGGACAGCTTCCTACAATGAGCAGTTCTTC. Translated: CASSTTGTASYNEQFF.

The chain has TRBV19 and TRBJ1-2; 9 nucleotides line up with TRBD1. This CDR3 comprises 15 residues. In germline, CDR1 is LNHDA, CDR2 SQIVND (reference sequence). The J segment lost 4 bases and the V segment lost 8 bases, leaving 11 bases of the junction unmatched. The CDR3 reads CASVIGTGFSYGYTF. CDR3 in DNA: TGTGCCAGTGTAATCGGGACAGGGTTTAGCTATGGCTACACCTTC.

This clone appeared a single time. The chain links TRBV4-2 to TRBJ1-3; perhaps TRBD1 as D (5 bases). The CDR3 is 16 amino acids. Per the germline V gene, CDR1 is LGHNA and CDR2 is YNFKEQ. V lost 0 bases, J lost 5 bases, and 14 bases lay in between. As DNA, the CDR3 is TGTGCCAGCAGCCAAGATCCCGCAGGGTCTAGAAACACCATATATTTT. As protein: CASSQDPAGSRNTIYF.

This chain joins TRBV30 and TRBJ1-3, with D unresolved. Per the germline V gene, CDR1 is GTSNPN and CDR2 is SVGIG (reference sequence). The CDR3 runs to 15 residues. Between the trimmed V and J ends, which lost 3 bases and 0 bases, there was a span of 12 bases. CDR3 region: CAWSPIALSGNTIYF. The CDR3 region has the DNA TGTGCCTGGAGCCCCATAGCGCTCTCTGGAAACACCATATATTTT. The full variable domain, in which reference TRBV30 and TRBJ1-3 provide the parts outside the CDR3, is SQTIHQWPATLVQPVGSPLSLECTVEGTSNPNLYWYRQAAGRGLQLLFYSVGIGQISSEVPQNLSASRPQDRQFILSSKKLLLSDSGFYLCAWSPIALSGNTIYFGEGSWLTVV.

The chain couples TRBV3-1 (or the pseudogene TRBV3-2) to TRBJ2-3; D not certain. Trimming stripped 5 bases from V and 5 bases from J, with 8 bases between. This CDR3 has 12 residues. CDR1 and CDR2 (germline): LGHDT, YNNKEL (reference sequence). As DNA, the CDR3 is TGTGCCAGCAGCTTAGCCCAAGATACGCAGTATTTT. It translates to CASSLAQDTQYF.

V usage is TRBV27 and J usage is TRBJ1-6; TRBD1 is a possible D gene (5 bases). Germline V gene lookup returns CDR1 MNHEY and CDR2 SMNVEV (reference sequence). V was clipped by 7 bases and J by 7 bases, with 14 bases between them. The CDR3 is 14 residues long. The CDR3 DNA sequence: TGTGCCAGCACCCAGGACACACACAATTCACCCCTCCACTTT. This codes for CASTQDTHNSPLHF.

The gene calls are TRBV12-5 and TRBJ2-1, with TRBD2 matching over 10 bases. J lost 15 bases, V lost 3 bases, and 11 bases had no gene match. The CDR3 has 14 amino acids. Germline CDR1 LGHNT, CDR2 FRNRAP. In DNA form, the CDR3 reads TGTGCTAGTGGTTTAGGAGCGGGGGGGCCAATCGGGTTCTTC. Its protein product is CASGLGAGGPIGFF.

The V and J genes are TRBV6-1 and TRBJ2-3; 9 bases are shared with TRBD2. V lost 2 bases and J lost 4; bases outside the gene matches: 7. Germline CDR1 is MNHNS and CDR2 is SASEGT. The CDR3 has 16 residues. The CDR3 protein is CASSEFGGGGSDTQYF. The CDR3 nucleotides are TGTGCCAGCAGTGAATTCGGCGGGGGGGGATCAGATACGCAGTATTTT.

The rearrangement joins TRBV5-1 to TRBJ1-1; the D gene is possibly TRBD1 (5 bases). Germline V gives CDR1 SGHRS, CDR2 YFSETQ. CDR3 length: 13 residues. V was clipped by 6 bases and J by 1 base, with 10 bases between them. This CDR3 reads CASKSGGNTEAFF. In DNA, the CDR3 is TGCGCCAGCAAATCGGGGGGGAACACTGAAGCTTTCTTT.

J is TRBJ1-6 and V is TRBV18; tentative D call: TRBD1 (6 bases). V was trimmed by 4 bases and J by 1 base, leaving 11 bases between them. In germline, CDR1 is KGHSH, CDR2 LQKENI. CDR3 length: 16 residues. CDR3 loop: CASSLTRGSYNSPLHF. The CDR3 nucleotides read TGTGCCAGCTCACTAACCAGGGGTTCCTATAATTCACCCCTCCACTTT.

About this clone: The identical CDR3 is also encoded by other nucleotide sequences in the sample. The chain has TRBV15 and TRBJ1-5; D is possibly TRBD1 (6 bases). The CDR3 totals 14 residues. Trimming removed 0 bases at V and 4 bases at J, with 7 bases between. CDR1 is LNHNV and CDR2 is YYDKDF in the germline V gene (reference sequence). This CDR3 is CATSRDRGNQPQHF. CDR3 coding DNA: TGTGCCACCAGCAGAGACAGGGGAAATCAGCCCCAGCATTTT.

This chain uses TRBV3-1 (or the pseudogene TRBV3-2) with TRBJ1-3; TRBD1 might be the D (5 bases). The CDR3 runs 14 residues. In germline, CDR1 is LGHDT, CDR2 YNNKEL (reference sequence). V lost 4 bases and J 4 bases, leaving 11 bases between the germline ends. The CDR3 DNA reads as TGTGCCAGCAGCCGTCAGGGTGGAGGAAACACCATATATTTT. It encodes CASSRQGGGNTIYF.

This chain joins TRBV9 and TRBJ1-4; the match to TRBD1 covers 8 bases. Germline-derived CDR1 and CDR2 are SGDLS and YYNGEE. This CDR3 contains 16 residues. The ends lost 4 bases at V and 0 bases at J; junction bases unmatched: 5. CDR3 coding DNA: TGTGCCAGCAGCCCACAGGGGGGATCAACTAATGAAAAACTGTTTTTT. Its protein is CASSPQGGSTNEKLFF. The variable domain in full, completed from reference TRBV9 and TRBJ1-4, reads DSGVTQTPKHLITATGQRVTLRCSPRSGDLSVYWYQQSLDQGLQFLIQYYNGEERAKGNILERFSAQQFPDLHSELNLSSLELGDSALYFCASSPQGGSTNEKLFFGSGTQLSVL.

This rearrangement joins TRBV10-3 to TRBJ1-1, with unresolved D. The CDR3 has 14 amino acids. The V end was cut by 1 base, the J end by 2 bases, with 8 bases between. Germline CDR1 and CDR2: ENHRY and SYGVKD. CDR3: CAISELLENTEAFF. The CDR3 nucleotides are TGTGCCATCAGTGAGTTGTTAGAAAACACTGAAGCTTTCTTT.

The V gene is TRBV3-1 (or the pseudogene TRBV3-2), the J gene TRBJ2-5, with D possibly being TRBD1 (6 bases). V was cut by 1 base and J by 7 bases, with 10 bases left in between. Germline loops: CDR1 LGHDT, CDR2 YNNKEL (reference sequence). The CDR3 is 13 residues long. The CDR3 region is CASSQVGAGTQYF. The CDR3 nucleotides read TGTGCCAGCAGCCAAGTGGGGGCTGGGACCCAGTACTTC.

In its sample, this clone was seen a few times. The chain links TRBV2 to TRBJ2-4; 7 positions match TRBD2. The V gene's germline CDR1 is SNHLY and CDR2 FYNNEI. With 6 bases clipped from V and 0 bases from J, the junction kept 8 bases outside the gene matches. This CDR3 region has 16 residues. The CDR3 sequence: CASRSSGALAKNIQYF. The CDR3 region has the DNA TGTGCCAGCAGGTCGAGCGGGGCGCTAGCCAAAAACATTCAGTACTTC. The variable domain in full, completed from reference TRBV2 and TRBJ2-4, reads EPEVTQTPSHQVTQMGQEVILRCVPISNHLYFYWYRQILGQKVEFLVSFYNNEISEKSEIFDDQFSVERPDGSNFTLKIRSTKLEDSAMYFCASRSSGALAKNIQYFGAGTRLSVL.

This chain uses TRBV6-5 with TRBJ2-7, with D perhaps matching TRBD2 (6 bases). Germline V lookup: CDR1 MNHEY, CDR2 SVGAGI. The CDR3 is 14 amino acids. Trimming shortened V by 6 bases and J by 5 bases, and 17 bases separated the two germline ends. The CDR3 bases are TGTGCCAGCAGAGAGACGACTAGTTTTCACGAGCAGTACTTC. Amino acids: CASRETTSFHEQYF.